Listed here are 15 T cell receptor beta chains from one sample, sequenced in a study of OX40 agonist ivuxolimab in advanced cancers. Library construction relied on the immunoSEQ multiplex PCR assay. This is the immuneACCESS table as TCRdb keeps it, with only in-frame sequences that have V and J called. A part of the clones is gone; compared with another copy, unresolved V genes explain less than half, and the rest is unexplained. This sample holds about 60,000 clones; 92% were observed only once. The ten top clones hold roughly 25% of the sample. The sequenced sample was CD4+ or CD8+ T cells sorted from blood, obtained in a trial of the OX40 agonist ivuxolimab. The receptors originated from an adult with an advanced solid tumor such as melanoma, head and neck, liver or kidney cancer.

The chain links TRBV29-1 to TRBJ2-7, with D maybe TRBD2 (6 bases). The CDR3 has 13 residues. Germline loops: CDR1 SQVTM, CDR2 ANQGSEA. V lost 6 bases and J lost 3, with 15 bases in between. The CDR3 loop reads CSVASGLSYEQYF. DNA of the CDR3: TGCAGCGTCGCGTCGGGACTGAGCTACGAGCAGTACTTC.

The chain recombines TRBV7-9 with TRBJ2-7; 14 bases are a match to TRBD2. J was trimmed by 6 bases and V by 5 bases; bases with no gene match: 6. Germline assignment: CDR1 SEHNR and CDR2 FQNEAQ (reference sequence). This CDR3 comprises 15 residues. CDR3 protein: CASSPTGTSGSEQYF. The CDR3 DNA reads TGTGCCAGCAGCCCGACCGGGACTAGCGGGAGCGAGCAGTACTTC.

The chain uses TRBV5-4 and TRBJ1-1; 10 bases fit TRBD1. The germline V gene has CDR1 SGHNT and CDR2 YYREEE (reference sequence). The CDR3 loop spans 15 amino acids. V was pared by 0 bases and J by 5 bases, with 4 bases of the junction left unmatched. The CDR3 nucleotides are TGTGCCAGCAGCTTGGGACAGGGGGCATGGACTGAAGCTTTCTTT. It is translated as CASSLGQGAWTEAFF.

V gene TRBV4-3 combines with J gene TRBJ1-2; TRBD1 agrees at 7 bases. This CDR3 is 15 amino acids long. The trim removed 4 bases at V and 6 bases at J, leaving 11 bases unmatched. Germline loops: CDR1 LGHNA, CDR2 YSLEER. This CDR3 reads CASSLTGDWANGYTF. DNA of the CDR3: TGCGCCAGCAGCCTAACAGGGGACTGGGCGAATGGCTACACCTTC.

This rearrangement joins TRBV29-1 to TRBJ2-1; 9 bases match TRBD1. Trimming removed 7 bases from V and 7 bases from J; junction bases left unmatched: 8. The CDR3 extends over 13 amino acids. CDR1 is SQVTM, CDR2 ANQGSEA, per germline. The CDR3 DNA follows: TGCAGCGCTTTCGGACAGGGGATGAATGAGCAGTTCTTC. This encodes CSAFGQGMNEQFF.

The chain has TRBV2 and TRBJ2-5; 7 bases map to TRBD2. This CDR3 comprises 17 residues. Germline values: CDR1 SNHLY, CDR2 FYNNEI. The junction had 13 bases not matched to a gene; V was cut back by 4 bases and J by 2 bases. CDR3 in amino acids: CASSGGGMAQFQETQYF. The CDR3 DNA reads TGTGCCAGCAGTGGGGGGGGTATGGCGCAGTTTCAAGAGACCCAGTACTTC.

The chain carries TRBV6-1 and TRBJ1-2; D uncertain. The germline V and J ends were trimmed by 1 base and 5 bases, with 11 bases remaining between them. This CDR3 contains 14 residues. Per the germline V gene, CDR1 is MNHNS and CDR2 is SASEGT. CDR3 residues: CASSEGSASYGYTF. Here the CDR3 DNA reads TGTGCCAGCAGTGAAGGGTCAGCTTCGTATGGCTACACCTTC.

There are a few counts of this clone. Since the CDR3 does not end with the conserved phenylalanine or tryptophan, this likely comes from a read error. The DNA is omitted, as the CDR3 cannot be located on it reliably, and the CDR3 follows TCRdb's listing. The chain couples TRBV21-1 to TRBJ1-1. TRBV21-1 is a pseudogene. Including both end residues, the CDR3 is 8 amino acids long. The CDR3 protein is CASSTRLA.

J is TRBJ2-5 and V is TRBV6-5; 12 bases are shared with TRBD2. Trimming removed 5 bases from V and 3 bases from J; junction bases left unmatched: 4. Germline loops: CDR1 MNHEY, CDR2 SVGAGI. This CDR3 comprises 15 residues. The CDR3 sequence: CASSRRTSGEETQYF. The CDR3 coding sequence is TGTGCCAGCAGTAGACGGACTAGCGGGGAAGAGACCCAGTACTTC.

The chain combines TRBV30 with TRBJ2-7; a possible D gene is TRBD2 (5 bases). The CDR3 is made up of 11 amino acids. V lost 8 bases to trimming and J lost 0 bases, with 8 bases between them. Looked up from germline, CDR1 is GTSNPN and CDR2 is SVGIG (reference sequence). CDR3 sequence (DNA): TGTGCCGGGGAGAGCTCCTACGAGCAGTACTTC. Amino acids: CAGESSYEQYF.

This chain joins TRBV6-5 and TRBJ2-7; D uncertain. Per the germline V gene, CDR1 is MNHEY and CDR2 is SVGAGI. The CDR3 covers 13 residues. V lost 0 bases and J lost 4, with 7 bases in between. CDR3 DNA sequence: TGTGCCAGCAGTTACTCGCAGGATTACGAGCAGTACTTC. It encodes CASSYSQDYEQYF.

This sequence joins TRBV9 and TRBJ2-4; 9 positions agree with TRBD1. In germline, CDR1 is SGDLS, CDR2 YYNGEE. Trimming removed 4 bases from V and 8 bases from J; junction bases left unmatched: 4. The CDR3 is 13 amino acids. The CDR3 reads CASSSDRGYIQYF. The CDR3 DNA reads as TGTGCCAGCAGCTCAGACAGGGGGTACATTCAGTACTTC. The full variable domain, rest sourced from reference TRBV9 and TRBJ2-4, is DSGVTQTPKHLITATGQRVTLRCSPRSGDLSVYWYQQSLDQGLQFLIQYYNGEERAKGNILERFSAQQFPDLHSELNLSSLELGDSALYFCASSSDRGYIQYFGAGTRLSVL.

The chain carries TRBV27 and TRBJ2-7; TRBD1 matches at 7 bases. There are 16 residues in the CDR3. V shed 5 bases and J 0 bases; nucleotides not matched to a gene: 10. CDR1 is MNHEY, CDR2 SMNVEV, per germline (reference sequence). Here the CDR3 reads CASSIGGYTSSYEQYF. In DNA form, the CDR3 reads TGTGCCAGCAGTATAGGGGGCTACACCAGCTCCTACGAGCAGTACTTC.

The rearrangement links TRBV2 to TRBJ1-5, with 7 bases identical to TRBD1. CDR1 and CDR2 (germline): SNHLY, FYNNEI. The CDR3 runs to 15 residues. V lost 5 bases and J lost 6; bases outside the gene matches: 10. The CDR3 nucleotides are TGTGCCAGCAGTACAAACGGACAGGCGCGTCAGCCCCAGCATTTT. Amino acid sequence: CASSTNGQARQPQHF.

The gene calls are TRBV28 and TRBJ1-3; D remains ambiguous. In germline, CDR1 is MDHEN, CDR2 SYDVKM. The CDR3 totals 19 residues. The V and J ends lost 6 bases and 0 bases respectively, with 24 bases between them. Written as DNA, the CDR3 is TGTGCCAGCAGCCGGGGATGGCAGGCAAGATACATCTCTGGAAACACCATATATTTT. It translates to CASSRGWQARYISGNTIYF.